This is a list of T cell receptor beta chains from one sample in a study of technical replicates of blood from several donors. TCRdb's copy holds only in-frame clones and misses some; the assay was immunoSEQ multiplex PCR. The sample records 50,000 to 80,000 clones, 88% being singletons. Sequenced: PBMCs. Source of these receptors: a human donor in good health. Some clones in this sample may be carry-over from other donors' samples. Both conserved end residues are part of each CDR3. The D gene is left open where the match is weak. Expanded clones get a size class; other rows say once, few or many, or leave the size out.

j_call,clone_size,v_call,d_call,cdr3_aa,cdr3_nt
TRBJ2-3,.,TRBV7-2,.,CASSLAGTASTDTQYF,TGTGCCAGCAGCCTAGCTGGGACTGCTAGCACAGATACGCAGTATTTT
TRBJ2-5,.,TRBV5-1,.,CASRDSTSQETQYF,TGCGCCAGCAGAGACTCGACCAGCCAAGAGACCCAGTACTTC
TRBJ1-2,.,TRBV6-6,.,CASSYLPQAEGGYTF,TGTGCCAGCAGTTACCTCCCGCAGGCAGAGGGAGGCTACACCTTC
TRBJ2-4,.,TRBV25-1,.,CASSEGGAKNIQYF,TGTGCCAGCAGTGAAGGGGGGGCCAAAAACATTCAGTACTTC
TRBJ1-1,.,TRBV7-9,TRBD1,CASSLGTGEGEAFF,TGTGCCAGCAGCCTAGGGACAGGGGAGGGTGAAGCTTTCTTT
TRBJ1-1,.,TRBV6-6,.,CASSYTGNTEAFF,TGTGCCAGCAGTTACACAGGGAACACTGAAGCTTTCTTT
TRBJ2-7,medium-sized,TRBV11-2,.,CASSFRDISYEQYF,TGTGCCAGCAGCTTTCGGGACATCTCCTACGAGCAGTACTTC
TRBJ1-2,once,TRBV4-3,TRBD1,CASSQNRGRLNGYTF,TGCGCCAGCAGCCAGAACAGGGGGCGTCTTAATGGCTACACCTTC
TRBJ2-2,.,TRBV5-1,.,CASKLTYSAGELFF,TGCGCCAGCAAACTCACCTACAGTGCCGGGGAGCTGTTTTTT
TRBJ1-5,few,TRBV6-6,.,CASSYSPGNNQPQHF,TGTGCCAGCAGTTACTCACCGGGGAACAATCAGCCCCAGCATTTT
TRBJ1-4,.,TRBV15,TRBD1,CATSRATGALNEKLFF,TGTGCCACCAGCAGGGCTACAGGGGCCCTTAATGAAAAACTGTTTTTT
TRBJ2-7,.,TRBV7-9,TRBD1,CASDAGTGVSYEQYF,TGTGCCAGCGATGCCGGGACAGGGGTAAGCTACGAGCAGTACTTC
TRBJ1-2,.,TRBV18,TRBD1,CASSPTGQGALGYTF,TGTGCCAGCTCACCGACGGGTCAGGGGGCGCTGGGCTACACCTTC
TRBJ1-1,.,TRBV6-6,.,CASNKQRGGTEAFF,TGTGCCAGCAACAAACAGCGCGGAGGCACTGAAGCTTTCTTT
TRBJ1-4,.,TRBV5-4,.,CASSSSATNEKLFF,TGTGCCAGCAGCTCCAGTGCAACTAATGAAAAACTGTTTTTT
TRBJ2-7,.,TRBV5-1,TRBD2,CASSSRLAGGSYEQYF,TGCGCCAGCAGCTCAAGACTAGCGGGAGGGTCCTACGAGCAGTACTTC
TRBJ2-5,.,TRBV29-1,.,CSVEGTEFGTQYF,TGCAGCGTTGAAGGGACAGAATTCGGGACCCAGTACTTC
TRBJ2-7,once,TRBV18,.,CASSPGSSGYEQYF,TGTGCCAGCTCACCAGGATCCAGCGGTTACGAGCAGTACTTC
TRBJ1-2,few,TRBV18,TRBD1,CASSLDRGGYGYTF,TGTGCCAGCTCCCTCGACAGGGGCGGCTATGGCTACACCTTC
TRBJ2-2,.,TRBV15,.,CATSVVGGRTGELFF,TGTGCCACCAGCGTGGTGGGGGGGCGCACCGGGGAGCTGTTTTTT
TRBJ2-5,.,TRBV21-1,.,CASSLRGQGAGETQYF,TGTGCCAGCAGCCTAAGGGGACAGGGGGCCGGAGAGACCCAGTACTTC
TRBJ2-5,.,TRBV28,.,CASRGDPGQETQYF,TGTGCCAGCAGGGGAGACCCAGGCCAAGAGACCCAGTACTTC